Listed here are 13 T cell receptor beta chains from one sample, sequenced in a study of blood T cell repertoires in COVID-19. Profiling relied on immunoSEQ multiplex PCR, and the TCRdb table lists in-frame clones only, not all of them. The table records around 150,000 clones, about 85% of them present only once. The sequenced material came from peripheral blood. Receptors were obtained from a human donor with acute or convalescent COVID-19. The donor label of this sample is uncertain.

The chain is built from TRBV5-1 and TRBJ1-2; TRBD1 agrees at 10 bases. The germline V gene has CDR1 SGHRS and CDR2 YFSETQ. J lost 8 bases, V lost 0 bases, and 4 bases had no gene match. The CDR3 contains 14 residues. Written as DNA, the CDR3 is TGCGCCAGCAGCTTGGGGGACAGGGGAGGAGGCTACACCTTC. Its protein is CASSLGDRGGGYTF.

The CDR3 sequence is CASSLGTWATVGANVLTF. DNA for the CDR3: TGTGCCAGCAGCTTAGGTACCTGGGCGACGGTCGGGGCCAACGTCCTGACTTTC. V is TRBV7-2 and J is TRBJ2-6; D is undetermined. V shed 1 base and J shed 4 bases, with 17 bases lying between them. Germline lookup yields CDR1 SGHTA and CDR2 FQGNSA. The CDR3 contains 18 residues.

The chain uses TRBV6-5 and TRBJ1-3, with 8 bases fitting TRBD1. This CDR3 spans 13 amino acids. V was clipped by 2 bases and J by 9 bases; unmatched bases: 3. Germline V CDR1 and CDR2: MNHEY, SVGAGI. In DNA form, the CDR3 reads TGTGCCAGCAGTTACGGACAGGGCGGCACCATATATTTT. Its protein product is CASSYGQGGTIYF.

The rearrangement uses TRBV3-1 (or the pseudogene TRBV3-2) and TRBJ1-1; 7 bases align to TRBD1. This CDR3 is built from 12 residues. J lost 8 bases, V lost 3 bases, and 3 bases had no gene match. From germline, CDR1 is LGHDT and CDR2 YNNKEL (reference sequence). The CDR3 spells CASSHLRGEAFF. CDR3 bases: TGTGCCAGCAGCCATCTCAGGGGGGAAGCTTTCTTT.

The gene calls are TRBV30 and TRBJ2-5; 8 nucleotides agree with TRBD1. The germline V gene encodes CDR1 GTSNPN and CDR2 SVGIG (reference sequence). This CDR3 region has 14 residues. J lost 4 bases, V lost 5 bases, and 9 bases had no gene match. CDR3 nucleotide sequence: TGTGCCTGGGAAAAGGACAGGGTAGCAGAGACCCAGTACTTC. Translated, it gives CAWEKDRVAETQYF.

This clone was recorded only once. This chain links TRBV15 with TRBJ2-7; the D gene is possibly TRBD1 (6 bases). From germline, CDR1 is LNHNV and CDR2 YYDKDF (reference sequence). V lost 6 bases, J lost 6 bases, and 21 bases lay in between. The CDR3 has 15 amino acids. This chain's CDR3 is CATSQRDTIKGEQYF. The CDR3 nucleotides read TGTGCCACCAGTCAACGGGACACCATAAAGGGCGAGCAGTACTTC.

This chain connects TRBV30 to TRBJ1-5, with a possible D match to TRBD1 (5 bases). Germline values: CDR1 GTSNPN, CDR2 SVGIG (reference sequence). Trimming pared 5 bases from V and 6 bases from J, leaving 14 bases between. The CDR3 is 13 amino acids. In nucleotides, the CDR3 is TGTGCCTGGGGCGGGCAGGGTCGTCAGCCCCAGCATTTT. It yields the protein CAWGGQGRQPQHF.

This clone appeared once. J is TRBJ2-7 and V is TRBV4-3; D uncertain. Germline V gene data show CDR1 as LGHNA and CDR2 as YSLEER. This CDR3 comprises 15 residues. V was cut by 3 bases and J by 2 bases, with 14 bases left in between. The CDR3 is CASSQAVGGAYEQYF. CDR3 in DNA: TGCGCCAGCAGCCAGGCTGTCGGCGGAGCCTACGAGCAGTACTTC.

A word on this clone: Other DNA sequences within the sample encode an identical CDR3. This chain joins TRBV5-1 and TRBJ1-1; D unclear. This CDR3 is 14 amino acids long. Trimming left V 4 bases short and J 0 bases short, with 10 bases between. Looked up from germline, CDR1 is SGHRS and CDR2 is YFSETQ. The CDR3 here is CASSPGDMNTEAFF. CDR3 coding DNA: TGCGCCAGCAGCCCAGGCGATATGAACACTGAAGCTTTCTTT.

The chain links TRBV5-6 to TRBJ1-1; D not resolved. Germline V gene lookup returns CDR1 SGHDT and CDR2 YYEEEE. The CDR3 covers 14 residues. Trimming left V 0 bases short and J 8 bases short, with 14 bases between. The CDR3 DNA is TGTGCCAGCAGCTTGGCGGGTCGAGGAAGGGAAGCTTTCTTT. Protein: CASSLAGRGREAFF.

The chain uses TRBV5-1 and TRBJ2-1; 7 bases match TRBD1. Trimming at V came to 4 bases and at J to 10 bases, leaving 8 bases not matched to a gene. CDR1 and CDR2 (germline): SGHRS, YFSETQ. CDR3 length equals 13 residues. CDR3 region: CASSPRTGWEQFF. CDR3 bases: TGCGCCAGCAGCCCCCGGACAGGCTGGGAGCAGTTCTTC.

The rearrangement uses TRBV5-1 and TRBJ1-2; D uncertain. The germline CDR1 and CDR2 sequences are SGHRS and YFSETQ. The CDR3 sequence is 11 residues long. The V and J ends lost 4 bases and 5 bases respectively, with 6 bases between them. This CDR3 reads CASSAEYGYTF. The CDR3 DNA sequence: TGCGCCAGCAGCGCTGAGTATGGCTACACCTTC.

This chain's CDR3 is CASSLDRTGVLPGYTF. CDR3 nucleotides: TGTGCCAGCAGCTTAGACAGGACAGGGGTTCTTCCGGGCTACACCTTC. The chain combines TRBV7-9 with TRBJ1-2; 9 bases are shared with TRBD1. Per the germline V gene, CDR1 is SEHNR and CDR2 is FQNEAQ (reference sequence). The ends lost 1 base at V and 8 bases at J; junction bases unmatched: 11. This CDR3 contains 16 residues.